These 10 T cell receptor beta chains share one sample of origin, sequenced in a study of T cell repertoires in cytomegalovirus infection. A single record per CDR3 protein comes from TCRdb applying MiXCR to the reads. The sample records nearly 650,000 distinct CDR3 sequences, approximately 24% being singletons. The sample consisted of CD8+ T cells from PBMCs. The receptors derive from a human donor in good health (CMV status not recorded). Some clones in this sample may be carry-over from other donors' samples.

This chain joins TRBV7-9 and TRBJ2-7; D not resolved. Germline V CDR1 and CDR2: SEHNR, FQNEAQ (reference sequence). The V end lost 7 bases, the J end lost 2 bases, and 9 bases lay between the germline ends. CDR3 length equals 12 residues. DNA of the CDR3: TGTGCCAGCACCCGACACCCCTACGAGCAGTACGTC. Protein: CASTRHPYEQYV.

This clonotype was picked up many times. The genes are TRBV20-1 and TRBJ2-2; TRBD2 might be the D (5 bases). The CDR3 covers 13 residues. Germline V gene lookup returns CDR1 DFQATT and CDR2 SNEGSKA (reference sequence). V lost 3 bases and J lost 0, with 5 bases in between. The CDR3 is CSARDSNTGELFF. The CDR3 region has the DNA TGCAGTGCTAGGGACTCGAACACCGGGGAGCTGTTTTTT.

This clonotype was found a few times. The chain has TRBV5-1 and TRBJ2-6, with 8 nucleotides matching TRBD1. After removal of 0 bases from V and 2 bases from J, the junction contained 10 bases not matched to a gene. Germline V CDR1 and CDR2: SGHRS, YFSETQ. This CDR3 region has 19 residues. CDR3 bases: TGCGCCAGCAGCTTGGGGGGGACAGGCTCTTCCCCTGGGGCCAACGTCCTGACTTTC. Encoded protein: CASSLGGTGSSPGANVLTF.

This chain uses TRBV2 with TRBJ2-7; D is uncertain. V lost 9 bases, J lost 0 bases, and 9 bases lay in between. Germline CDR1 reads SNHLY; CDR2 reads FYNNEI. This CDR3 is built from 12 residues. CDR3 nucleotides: TGTGCCAGTTGCTGTACCTCCTACGAGCAGTACTTC. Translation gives CASCCTSYEQYF.

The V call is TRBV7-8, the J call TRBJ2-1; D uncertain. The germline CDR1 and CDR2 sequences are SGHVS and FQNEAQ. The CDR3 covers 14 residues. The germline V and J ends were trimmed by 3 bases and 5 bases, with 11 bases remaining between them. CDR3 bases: TGTGCCAGCAGCTTGAGACGGTCCAACAATGAGCAGTTCTTC. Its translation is CASSLRRSNNEQFF.

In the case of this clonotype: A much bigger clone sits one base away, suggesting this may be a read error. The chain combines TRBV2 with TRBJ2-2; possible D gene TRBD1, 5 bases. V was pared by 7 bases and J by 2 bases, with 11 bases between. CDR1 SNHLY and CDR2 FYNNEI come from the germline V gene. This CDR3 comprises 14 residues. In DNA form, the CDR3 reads TGTGCCAGCAACGCCGGACAAAACACCGGGGAGCTGTTTTTT. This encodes CASNAGQNTGELFF.

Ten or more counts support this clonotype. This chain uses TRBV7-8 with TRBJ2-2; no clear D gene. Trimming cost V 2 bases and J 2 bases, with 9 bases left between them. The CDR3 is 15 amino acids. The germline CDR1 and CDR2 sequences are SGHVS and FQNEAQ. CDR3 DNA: TGTGCCAGCAGCTTAAGGGTACATAACACCGGGGAGCTGTTTTTT. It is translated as CASSLRVHNTGELFF.

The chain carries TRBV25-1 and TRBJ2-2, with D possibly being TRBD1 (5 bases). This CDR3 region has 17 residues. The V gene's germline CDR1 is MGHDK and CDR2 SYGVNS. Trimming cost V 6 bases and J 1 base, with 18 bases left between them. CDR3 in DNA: TGTGCCAGCAGCCCAATAGGGGTCCAGTTGAACACCGGGGAGCTGTTTTTT. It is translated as CASSPIGVQLNTGELFF.

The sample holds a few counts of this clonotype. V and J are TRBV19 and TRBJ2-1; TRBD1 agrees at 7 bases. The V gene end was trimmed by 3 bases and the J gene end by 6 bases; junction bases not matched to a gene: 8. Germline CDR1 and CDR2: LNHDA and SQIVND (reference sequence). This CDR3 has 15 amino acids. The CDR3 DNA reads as TGTGCCAGTAGTATCTTGCGCGACAGGGTCAATGAGCAGTTCTTC. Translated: CASSILRDRVNEQFF.

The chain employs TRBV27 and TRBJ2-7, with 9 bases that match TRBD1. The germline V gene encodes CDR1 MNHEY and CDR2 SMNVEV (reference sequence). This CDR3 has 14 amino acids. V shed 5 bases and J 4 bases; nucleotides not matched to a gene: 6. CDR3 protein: CASSPRTGEYEQYV. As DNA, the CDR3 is TGTGCCAGCAGTCCCCGGACAGGGGAGTACGAGCAGTACGTC.